A selection of T cell receptor beta chains follows, all from one sample in a study of blood T cells in healthy people across ages. A single record per CDR3 protein comes from TCRdb applying MiXCR to the 5' RACE reads. The repertoire holds hundreds of thousands of distinct CDR3 sequences, around 24% seen once, with 8.7% in the top ten. These same records also appear under a second study, on T cells of mothers and their children.

Sequencing was done on a sample of blood. The source of these receptors is a boy aged 5-17 years in good health. The CDR3 runs from the conserved cysteine through the conserved F or W. The D gene is left open where the match is weak. Some rows mark clone size as missing; the rest say once, few, many or name a class of expanded clone.

d_call j_call v_call clone_size cdr3_nt cdr3_aa
. TRBJ2-5 TRBV4-3 few TGCGCCAGCAGCCAAAACAGGGTCCAAGAGACCCAGTACTTC CASSQNRVQETQYF
TRBD1 TRBJ1-4 TRBV12-3/TRBV12-4 many TGTGCCAGCAGCCCCGGACAGGGAAATGAAAAACTGTTTTTT CASSPGQGNEKLFF
. TRBJ2-7 TRBV4-3 few TGCGCCAGCAGCCAAGATGTCGGGGGCTGGTACGAGCAGTACTTC CASSQDVGGWYEQYF
TRBD2 TRBJ2-1 TRBV6-2/TRBV6-3 . TGTGCCAGCAGTTACTCTGAAACTAGCGGGATATACAATGGGCAGTTCTTC CASSYSETSGIYNGQFF
. TRBJ2-7 TRBV4-1 . TGCGCCAGCAGCCTCATCTCCATAGTTGGGGGCGCGTACGAGCAGTACTTC CASSLISIVGGAYEQYF
TRBD2 TRBJ2-1 TRBV20-1 few TGCAGTGCTAGAGCGGATAGCGGGAGTTACAATGAGCAGTTCTTC CSARADSGSYNEQFF
. TRBJ2-7 TRBV4-2 few TGTGCCAGCAGTCAGATTGGCCGCGAGCAGTACTTC CASSQIGREQYF
. TRBJ1-1 TRBV4-3 . TGCGCCAGCAGCCAAGATCCCACAGGGCGAGGGACTGAAGCTTTCTTT CASSQDPTGRGTEAFF
. TRBJ2-7 TRBV9 few TGTGCCAGCAGCCCAAAGGGTTCCTACGAGCAGTACTTC CASSPKGSYEQYF
. TRBJ1-3 TRBV7-2 few TGTGCCAGCAGCCAGACTGGAAACACCATATATTTT CASSQTGNTIYF
. TRBJ2-5 TRBV27 few TGTGCCAGCAGTTTATCCTTTGATGGGGGTTTTGAGACCCAGTACTTC CASSLSFDGGFETQYF
TRBD1 TRBJ2-1 TRBV10-3 many TGTGCCATCGGGGACAGGGTCTACAATGAGCAGTTCTTC CAIGDRVYNEQFF
. TRBJ2-2 TRBV20-1 medium-sized TGCAGTGAACGGGATAACACCGGGGAGCTGTTTTTT CSERDNTGELFF
. TRBJ1-5 TRBV5-6 many TGTGCCAGCAGCTTTCTCGGGGAGGGCCAGCCCCAGCATTTT CASSFLGEGQPQHF
TRBD1 TRBJ2-7 TRBV29-1 . TGCAGCGTTGAAGGGGACAGGGGACCCTACGAGCAGTACTTC CSVEGDRGPYEQYF
. TRBJ1-4 TRBV2 . TGTGCCAGCAGTGACGAGGAGGCCCCAACTAATGAAAAACTGTTTTTT CASSDEEAPTNEKLFF
. TRBJ2-3 TRBV20-1 . TGCAGTGCTAGGGTCAGGGAAGGAGATACGCAGTATTTT CSARVREGDTQYF
TRBD2 TRBJ2-5 TRBV11-2 . TGTGCCAGCAGCTCCAGGACTAGCAGACTTCAAGAGACCCAGTACTTC CASSSRTSRLQETQYF
TRBD2 TRBJ2-5 TRBV7-9 few TGTGCCAGCAGCTTCATAGCGGGACAAGAGACCCAGTACTTC CASSFIAGQETQYF
TRBD2 TRBJ2-5 TRBV28 few TGTGCCAGCAGTGAAAGAGGGACTAGCGTTGGGACCCAGTACTTC CASSERGTSVGTQYF
. TRBJ2-7 TRBV18 few TGTGCCAGCTCACTAACCGAGAACAGGAGGGGAGAGCAGTACTTC CASSLTENRRGEQYF
. TRBJ2-5 TRBV29-1 many TGCAGCGTTGCAGGACAGAACCAAGAGACCCAGTACTTC CSVAGQNQETQYF
TRBD2 TRBJ2-5 TRBV15 few TGTGCCACCAGCAACCAATGGGGACTAGTCCGAGAGACCCAGTACTTC CATSNQWGLVRETQYF
TRBD2 TRBJ2-3 TRBV25-1 few TGTGCCAGCAGTGAACTATTCGGGGGGGGCATAGATACGCAGTATTTT CASSELFGGGIDTQYF
TRBD1 TRBJ2-5 TRBV12-3/TRBV12-4 many TGTGCCAGCAGGGCCCTGGGGACAGGGCTTCTCCAAGAGACCCAGTACTTC CASRALGTGLLQETQYF
TRBD2 TRBJ2-1 TRBV24-1 . TGTGCCACCAGTGACCGTAGCGGGAGTTTTAAGAATGAGCAGTTCTTC CATSDRSGSFKNEQFF
. TRBJ2-4 TRBV13 . TGTGCCAGCAGCTTAGTCGTCGGGGTGGCCAAAAACACTCAGTACTTC CASSLVVGVAKNTQYF
. TRBJ2-7 TRBV5-6 . TGTGCCAGGAAACTTCTCTCCTACGAGCAGTACTTC CARKLLSYEQYF
TRBD2 TRBJ2-2 TRBV7-2 few TGTGCCAGCAGCTCCCCGGCCGGTAGCGGGAGCTACACCGGGGAGCTGTTTTTT CASSSPAGSGSYTGELFF
TRBD1 TRBJ1-6 TRBV12-3/TRBV12-4 . TGTGCCAGCAGTTTTCAGGGGGGGAATTCACCCCTCCACTTT CASSFQGGNSPLHF
TRBD2 TRBJ2-3 TRBV7-2 . TGTGCCAGCAGCCTTAGCGGGGGAACCCCCCGGGGGCAGTATTTT CASSLSGGTPRGQYF
. TRBJ2-5 TRBV11-2 . TGTGCCAGCAGCTTTAACAGGGCTGGAGAGACCCAGTACTTC CASSFNRAGETQYF
. TRBJ2-7 TRBV12-2 few TGTGCAAGTCGCTTCTTCTCTCCGGGGGCTATCGAGCAGTACTTC CASRFFSPGAIEQYF
. TRBJ1-6 TRBV15 . TGTGCCACCAGCAGAGATATACAGGATTCACCCCTCCACTTT CATSRDIQDSPLHF
. TRBJ2-7 TRBV30 few TGTGCCTGGAGTACCGGCAGACAGTACGAGCAGTACTTC CAWSTGRQYEQYF
. TRBJ2-2 TRBV6-2/TRBV6-3 few TGTGCCAGCAGTTACGAGGGGCCTAACACCGGGGAGCTGTTTTTT CASSYEGPNTGELFF
. TRBJ2-5 TRBV29-1 . TGCAGCGTTGAAAGCCCCAGAGGGGAGACCCAGTACTTC CSVESPRGETQYF
. TRBJ2-3 TRBV29-1 . TGCAGCGTTGTCCCCTTAGGAGGGAGCACAGATACGCAGTATTTT CSVVPLGGSTDTQYF
. TRBJ2-3 TRBV7-9 . TGTGCCAGCAGCTTCCCTGGTCCAGGGGGGGATACGCAGTATTTT CASSFPGPGGDTQYF
. TRBJ2-7 TRBV7-9 . TGTGCCAGCAGCTCTACCCGGGACTCCTCCTACGAGCAGTACTTC CASSSTRDSSYEQYF
. TRBJ1-2 TRBV24-1 . TGTGCCACCAGTGATCCGATCTATGGCTACACCTTC CATSDPIYGYTF
TRBD2 TRBJ2-5 TRBV4-1 . TGCGCCAGCAGCATAGGGCCGGGAGGAGAGACCCAGTACTTC CASSIGPGGETQYF
. TRBJ2-7 TRBV19 . TGTGCCAGTAGGAATAAGGTGGTTGGCTCCTACGAGCAGTACTTC CASRNKVVGSYEQYF
TRBD1 TRBJ2-7 TRBV7-3 . TGTGCCAGCAGCCTCCAAAGGACAGGGAACGAGCAGTACTTC CASSLQRTGNEQYF
. TRBJ2-7 TRBV9 . TGTGCCAGCAGCCCAACCAGCGGGTACCGGCTACGCGAGCAGTACTTC CASSPTSGYRLREQYF
. TRBJ1-1 TRBV29-1 few TGCAGCGTTGGGAAGGACACTGAAGCTTTCTTT CSVGKDTEAFF
. TRBJ1-2 TRBV15 . TGTGCCACCAGCAGAGAGGGGCCAACAGGAGGCTATGGCTACACCTTC CATSREGPTGGYGYTF
TRBD2 TRBJ2-3 TRBV20-1 few TGCAGTGCTAGACCCCGGACTAGCGTAGATACGCAGTATTTT CSARPRTSVDTQYF
TRBD1 TRBJ1-1 TRBV6-6 few TGTGCTAGCAGGGGACAGGGCGGCACTGAAGCTTTCTTT CASRGQGGTEAFF
. TRBJ2-1 TRBV7-2 . TGTGCCAGCAGCCCCTTGACCACCTCTGAGCAGTTCTTC CASSPLTTSEQFF
. TRBJ2-7 TRBV29-1 few TGCAGCGTTGAAGATGGTGGACAACACGGCTACGAGCAGTACTTC CSVEDGGQHGYEQYF
. TRBJ2-1 TRBV14 . TGTGCCAGTCCGAGACTCCGGGCTAGCTGGAACAATGAGCAGTTCTTC CASPRLRASWNNEQFF
TRBD1 TRBJ2-6 TRBV7-3 . TGTGCCAGCAGCTTAATAGGGACAGGCTCTGGGGCCAACGTCCTGACTTTC CASSLIGTGSGANVLTF